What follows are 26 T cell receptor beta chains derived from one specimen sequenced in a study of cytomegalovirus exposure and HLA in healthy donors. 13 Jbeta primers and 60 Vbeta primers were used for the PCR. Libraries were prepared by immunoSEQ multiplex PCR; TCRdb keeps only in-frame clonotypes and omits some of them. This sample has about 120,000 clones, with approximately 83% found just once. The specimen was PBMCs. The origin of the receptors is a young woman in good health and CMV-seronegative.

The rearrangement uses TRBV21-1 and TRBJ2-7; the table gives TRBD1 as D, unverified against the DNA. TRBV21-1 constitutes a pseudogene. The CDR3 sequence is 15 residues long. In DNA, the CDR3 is TGTGCCAGCAGCAACCGGGACAGGCCGTCCTACGAGCAGTACGTC. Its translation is CASSNRDRPSYEQYV.

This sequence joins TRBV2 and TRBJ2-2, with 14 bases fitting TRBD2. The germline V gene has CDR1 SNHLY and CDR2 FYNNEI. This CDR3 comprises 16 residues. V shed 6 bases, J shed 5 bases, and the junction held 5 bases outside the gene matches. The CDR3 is CASRGTSGSLTGELFF. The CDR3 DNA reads TGTGCCAGCAGGGGGACTAGCGGGAGTTTAACCGGGGAGCTGTTTTTT.

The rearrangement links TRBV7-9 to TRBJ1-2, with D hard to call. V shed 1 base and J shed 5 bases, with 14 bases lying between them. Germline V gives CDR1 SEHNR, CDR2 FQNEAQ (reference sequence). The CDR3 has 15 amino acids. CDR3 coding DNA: TGTGCCAGCAGCTTAGTGGCCAATTCAGGATATGGCTACACCTTC. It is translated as CASSLVANSGYGYTF.

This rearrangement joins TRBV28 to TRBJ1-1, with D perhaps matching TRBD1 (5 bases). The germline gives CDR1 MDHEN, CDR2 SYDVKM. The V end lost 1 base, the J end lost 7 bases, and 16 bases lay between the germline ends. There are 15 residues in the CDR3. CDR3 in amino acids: CASSLYPQGSVEAFF. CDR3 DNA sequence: TGTGCCAGCAGTTTATATCCCCAGGGATCGGTTGAAGCTTTCTTT.

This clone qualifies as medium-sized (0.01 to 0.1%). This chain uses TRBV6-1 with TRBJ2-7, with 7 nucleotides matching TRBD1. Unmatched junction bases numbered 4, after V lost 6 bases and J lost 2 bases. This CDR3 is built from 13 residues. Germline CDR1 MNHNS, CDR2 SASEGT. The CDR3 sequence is CASRQGVAYEQYV. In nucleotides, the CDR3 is TGTGCCAGCAGGCAGGGGGTAGCCTACGAGCAGTACGTC.

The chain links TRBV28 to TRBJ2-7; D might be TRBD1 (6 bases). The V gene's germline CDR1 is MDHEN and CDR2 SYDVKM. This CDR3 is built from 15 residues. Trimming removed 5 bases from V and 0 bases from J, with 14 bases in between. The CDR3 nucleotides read TGTGCCAGCAGTGTAACCACAGGGAGCTCCTACGAGCAGTACGTC. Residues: CASSVTTGSSYEQYV.

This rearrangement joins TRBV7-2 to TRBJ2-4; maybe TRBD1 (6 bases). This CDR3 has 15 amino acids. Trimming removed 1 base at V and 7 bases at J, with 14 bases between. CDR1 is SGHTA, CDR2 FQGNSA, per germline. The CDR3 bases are TGTGCCAGCAGCTTAGACCGGACAGTTTTGAACATTCAGTACTTC. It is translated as CASSLDRTVLNIQYF.

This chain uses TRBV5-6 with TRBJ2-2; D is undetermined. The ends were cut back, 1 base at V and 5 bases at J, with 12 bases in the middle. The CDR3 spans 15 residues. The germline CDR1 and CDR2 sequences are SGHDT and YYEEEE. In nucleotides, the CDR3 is TGTGCCAGCAGCTTGCTCGCATTACATACCGGGGAGCTGTTTTTT. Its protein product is CASSLLALHTGELFF. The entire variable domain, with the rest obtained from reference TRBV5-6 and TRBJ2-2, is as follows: DAGVTQSPTHLIKTRGQQVTLRCSPKSGHDTVSWYQQALGQGPQFIFQYYEEEERQRGNFPDRFSGHQFPNYSSELNVNALLLGDSALYLCASSLLALHTGELFFGEGSRLTVL.

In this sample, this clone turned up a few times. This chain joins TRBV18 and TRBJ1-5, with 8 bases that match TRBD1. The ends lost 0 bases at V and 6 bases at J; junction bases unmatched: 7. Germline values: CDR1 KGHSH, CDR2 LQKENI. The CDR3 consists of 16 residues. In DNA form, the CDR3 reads TGTGCCAGCTCACCACCGGGAGGACAGGGTAGTCAGCCCCAGCATTTT. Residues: CASSPPGGQGSQPQHF.

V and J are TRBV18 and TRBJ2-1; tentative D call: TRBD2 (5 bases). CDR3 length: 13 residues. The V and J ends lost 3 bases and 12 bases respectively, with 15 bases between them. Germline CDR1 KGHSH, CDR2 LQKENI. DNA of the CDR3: TGTGCCAGCTCACCTGGTAGCGACGTAGGGCAGTTCTTC. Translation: CASSPGSDVGQFF. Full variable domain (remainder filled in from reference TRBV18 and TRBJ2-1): NAGVMQNPRHLVRRRGQEARLRCSPMKGHSHVYWYRQLPEEGLKFMVYLQKENIIDESGMPKERFSAEFPKEGPSILRIQQVVRGDSAAYFCASSPGSDVGQFFGPGTRLTVL.

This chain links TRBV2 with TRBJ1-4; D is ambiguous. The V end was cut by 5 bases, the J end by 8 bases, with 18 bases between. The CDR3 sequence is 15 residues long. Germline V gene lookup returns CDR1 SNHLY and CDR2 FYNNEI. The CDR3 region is CASSKNRATGEKLFF. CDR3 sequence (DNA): TGTGCCAGCAGTAAAAACCGGGCCACGGGGGAAAAACTGTTTTTT. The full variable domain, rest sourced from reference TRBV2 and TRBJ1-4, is EPEVTQTPSHQVTQMGQEVILRCVPISNHLYFYWYRQILGQKVEFLVSFYNNEISEKSEIFDDQFSVERPDGSNFTLKIRSTKLEDSAMYFCASSKNRATGEKLFFGSGTQLSVL.

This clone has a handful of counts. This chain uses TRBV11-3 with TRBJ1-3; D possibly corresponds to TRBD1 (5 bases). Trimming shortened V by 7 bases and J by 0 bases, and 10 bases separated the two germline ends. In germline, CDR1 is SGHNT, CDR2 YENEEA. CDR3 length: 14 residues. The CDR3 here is CASTLDSSGNTIYF. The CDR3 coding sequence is TGTGCCAGCACTTTAGACAGCTCTGGAAACACCATATATTTT.

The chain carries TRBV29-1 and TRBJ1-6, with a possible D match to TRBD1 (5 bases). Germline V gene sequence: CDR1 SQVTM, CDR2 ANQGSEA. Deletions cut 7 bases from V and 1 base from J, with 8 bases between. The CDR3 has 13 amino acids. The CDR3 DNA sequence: TGCAGCGCCCAGGGTTCCTATAATTCACCCCTCCACTTT. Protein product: CSAQGSYNSPLHF.

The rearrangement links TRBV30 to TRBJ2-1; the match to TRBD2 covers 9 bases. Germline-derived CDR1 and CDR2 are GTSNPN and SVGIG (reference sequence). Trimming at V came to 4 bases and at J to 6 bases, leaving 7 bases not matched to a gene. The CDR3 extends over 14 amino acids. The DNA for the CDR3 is TGTGCCTGGATAGGTCTAGCGGGGACCAATGAGCAGTTCTTC. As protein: CAWIGLAGTNEQFF.

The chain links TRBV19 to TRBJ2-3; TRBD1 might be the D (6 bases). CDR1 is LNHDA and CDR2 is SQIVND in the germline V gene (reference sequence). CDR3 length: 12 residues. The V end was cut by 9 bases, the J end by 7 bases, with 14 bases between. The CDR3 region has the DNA TGTGCCAGCAGACAGGACTCGTATACGCAGTATTTT. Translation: CASRQDSYTQYF.

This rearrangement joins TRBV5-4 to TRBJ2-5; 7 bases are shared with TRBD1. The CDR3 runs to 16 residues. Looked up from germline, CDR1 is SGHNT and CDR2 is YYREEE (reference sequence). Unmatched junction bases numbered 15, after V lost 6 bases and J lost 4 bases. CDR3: CASMPQGSKGIETQYF. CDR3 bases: TGTGCCAGCATGCCACAGGGGAGTAAAGGGATAGAGACCCAGTACTTC.

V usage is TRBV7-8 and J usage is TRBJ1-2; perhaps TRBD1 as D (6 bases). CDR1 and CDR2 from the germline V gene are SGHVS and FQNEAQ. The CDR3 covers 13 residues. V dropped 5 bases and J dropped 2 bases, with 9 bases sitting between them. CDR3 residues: CASSPDRNYGYTF. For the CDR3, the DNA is TGTGCCAGCAGCCCCGACAGGAACTATGGCTACACCTTC. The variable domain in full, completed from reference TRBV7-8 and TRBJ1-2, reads GAGVSQSPRYKVAKRGQDVALRCDPISGHVSLFWYQQALGQGPEFLTYFQNEAQLDKSGLPSDRFFAERPEGSVSTLKIQRTQQEDSAVYLCASSPDRNYGYTFGSGTRLTVV.

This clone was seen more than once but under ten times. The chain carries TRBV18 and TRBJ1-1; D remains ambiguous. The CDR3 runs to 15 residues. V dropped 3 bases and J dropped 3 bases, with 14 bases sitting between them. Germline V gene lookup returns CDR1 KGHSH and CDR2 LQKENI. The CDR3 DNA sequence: TGTGCCAGCTCACCCATCGGCGGATGGGACACTGAAGCTTTCTTT. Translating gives CASSPIGGWDTEAFF. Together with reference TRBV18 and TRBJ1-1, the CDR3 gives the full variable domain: NAGVMQNPRHLVRRRGQEARLRCSPMKGHSHVYWYRQLPEEGLKFMVYLQKENIIDESGMPKERFSAEFPKEGPSILRIQQVVRGDSAAYFCASSPIGGWDTEAFFGQGTRLTVV.

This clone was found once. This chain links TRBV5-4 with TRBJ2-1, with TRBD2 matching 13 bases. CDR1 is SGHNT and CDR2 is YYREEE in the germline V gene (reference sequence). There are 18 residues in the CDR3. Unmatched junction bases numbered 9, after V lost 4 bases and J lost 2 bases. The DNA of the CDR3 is TGTGCCAGCAGCAAAACTAGCGGGGGGGGACCTACCTACAATGAGCAGTTCTTC. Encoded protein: CASSKTSGGGPTYNEQFF. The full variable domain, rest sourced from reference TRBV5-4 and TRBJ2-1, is ETGVTQSPTHLIKTRGQQVTLRCSSQSGHNTVSWYQQALGQGPQFIFQYYREEENGRGNFPPRFSGLQFPNYSSELNVNALELDDSALYLCASSKTSGGGPTYNEQFFGPGTRLTVL.

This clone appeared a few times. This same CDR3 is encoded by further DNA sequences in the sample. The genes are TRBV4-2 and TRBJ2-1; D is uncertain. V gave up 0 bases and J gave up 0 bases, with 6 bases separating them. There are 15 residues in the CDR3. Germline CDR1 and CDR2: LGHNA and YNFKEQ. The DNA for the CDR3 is TGTGCCAGCAGCCAAGAAGCGAGCTCCTACAATGAGCAGTTCTTC. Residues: CASSQEASSYNEQFF.

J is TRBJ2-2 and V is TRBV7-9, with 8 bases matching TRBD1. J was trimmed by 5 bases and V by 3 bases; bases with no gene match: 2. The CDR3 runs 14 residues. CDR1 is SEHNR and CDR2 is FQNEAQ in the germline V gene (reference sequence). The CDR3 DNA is TGTGCCAGCAGCTTGTGGACAGGGACCGGGGAGCTGTTTTTT. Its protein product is CASSLWTGTGELFF.

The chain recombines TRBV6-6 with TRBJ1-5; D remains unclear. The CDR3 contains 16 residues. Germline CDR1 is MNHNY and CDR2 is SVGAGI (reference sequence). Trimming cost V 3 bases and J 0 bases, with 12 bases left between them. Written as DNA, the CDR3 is TGTGCCAGCAGTTATACTAAGACTCCTAGCAATCAGCCCCAGCATTTT. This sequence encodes CASSYTKTPSNQPQHF.

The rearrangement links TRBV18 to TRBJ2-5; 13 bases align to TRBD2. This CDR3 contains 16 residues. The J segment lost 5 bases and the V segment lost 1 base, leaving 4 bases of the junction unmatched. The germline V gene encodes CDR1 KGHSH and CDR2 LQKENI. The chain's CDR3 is CASSPQLAGGQETQYF. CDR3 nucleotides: TGTGCCAGCTCACCACAACTAGCGGGGGGGCAGGAGACCCAGTACTTC.

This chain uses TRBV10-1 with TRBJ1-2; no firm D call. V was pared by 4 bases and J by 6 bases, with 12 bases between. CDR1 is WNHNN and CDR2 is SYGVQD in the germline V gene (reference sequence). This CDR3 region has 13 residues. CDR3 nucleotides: TGCGCCAGCAGTGTAGGACTTCTGGATGGCTACACCTTC. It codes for CASSVGLLDGYTF.

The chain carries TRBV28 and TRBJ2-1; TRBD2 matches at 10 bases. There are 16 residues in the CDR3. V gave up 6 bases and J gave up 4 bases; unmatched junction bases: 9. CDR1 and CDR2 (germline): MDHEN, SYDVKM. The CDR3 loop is CASSPLGLAVYNEQFF. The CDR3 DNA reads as TGTGCCAGCAGCCCCCTCGGACTAGCGGTATACAATGAGCAGTTCTTC. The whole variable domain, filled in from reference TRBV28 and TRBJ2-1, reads DVKVTQSSRYLVKRTGEKVFLECVQDMDHENMFWYRQDPGLGLRLIYFSYDVKMKEKGDIPEGYSVSREKKERFSLILESASTNQTSMYLCASSPLGLAVYNEQFFGPGTRLTVL.

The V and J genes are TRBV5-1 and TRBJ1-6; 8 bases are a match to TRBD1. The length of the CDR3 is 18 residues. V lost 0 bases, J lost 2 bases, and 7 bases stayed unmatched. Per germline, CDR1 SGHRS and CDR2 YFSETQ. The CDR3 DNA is TGCGCCAGCAGCTTGGTGGGGACAGGACGCACCTATAATTCACCCCTCCACTTT. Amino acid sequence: CASSLVGTGRTYNSPLHF. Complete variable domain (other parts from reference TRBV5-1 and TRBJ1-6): KAGVTQTPRYLIKTRGQQVTLSCSPISGHRSVSWYQQTPGQGLQFLFEYFSETQRNKGNFPGRFSGRQFSNSRSEMNVSTLELGDSALYLCASSLVGTGRTYNSPLHFGNGTRLTVT.